The clone carrying this TCR beta chain was seen a handful of times. Antigen specificity is unknown. The whole isolated RNA underwent reverse transcription, so sequencing captured expressed TCRB transcripts. Profiling relied on immunoSEQ multiplex PCR, and the TCRdb table lists in-frame clones only, not all of them. The sample gives 330,000 or so clones, 11% to 15% of which show up once; approximately 7% is in the top ten. Per germline, CDR1 SGHTA and CDR2 FQGNSA. The CDR3 length is 18 residues. Losses at the gene ends were 5 bases for V and 6 bases for J; bases not matched to a gene: 15. The sample originates from a study of beta chain features in type 1 diabetes. Whole-study findings and limits: Among patients, naive, central memory and Treg TCRB repertoires appeared more similar than among healthy donors. Cells expressing TCR highly could be over-represented by cDNA sequencing.

The chain employs TRBV7-2 and TRBJ2-2; 10 bases map to TRBD2. The sample consisted of central memory CD4+ T cells from blood. The sequence was obtained from a man aged 25 to 45 in good health. This CDR3 reads CASSTSPASGGRAGELFF. The CDR3 coding sequence is TGTGCCAGCAGCACCAGTCCGGCTAGCGGGGGCAGGGCCGGGGAGCTGTTTTTT.